The source of this T cell receptor beta chain is a study of blood T cell repertoires in COVID-19. Study in general: PBMCs, B-cell-depleted T cells, or T cells provided the cDNA or gDNA that made up the material.

V lost 5 bases and J lost 1, with 13 bases in between. The germline CDR1 and CDR2 sequences are SEHNR and FQNEAQ (reference sequence). The CDR3 runs to 15 residues. Original data processing: The assay estimated nucleated cells by amplifying reference gene primers. The protocol was immunoSEQ multiplex PCR, while the TCRdb copy is restricted to in-frame clones and leaves out a portion. The D gene and trimming were derived from the DNA, and the V and J assignments and clone size from that table. The sample has some 190,000 clones; approximately 90% are singletons. The chain recombines TRBV7-9 with TRBJ2-3; D is perhaps TRBD2 (5 bases). Material for sequencing was peripheral blood. This receptor was obtained from a woman in her thirties or forties who had recovered from COVID-19. The CDR3 sequence is CASSHRPAGTDTQYF. CDR3 sequence (DNA): TGTGCCAGCAGCCACCGTCCAGCGGGCACAGATACGCAGTATTTT.